This T cell receptor (beta chain) was captured by sequencing in a study of blood T cell repertoires in COVID-19. On the study more broadly: Sources were T cells, B-cell-depleted T cells, or PBMCs; the material itself was cDNA or gDNA.

This clone was seen only a few times. Original handling: Cell counts per sample came from amplifying reference gene primers. Libraries were prepared by immunoSEQ multiplex PCR; TCRdb keeps only in-frame clonotypes and omits some of them. V and J calls plus clone size are reproduced from that table; the DNA served to infer D and trimming. The sample holds fewer than 150,000 clones, about nine tenths seen once. Germline V gives CDR1 SGHDT, CDR2 YYEEEE. The CDR3 runs to 15 residues. The V and J ends lost 5 bases and 4 bases respectively, with 15 bases between them. This chain connects TRBV5-6 to TRBJ2-2; perhaps TRBD1 as D (6 bases). The receptor was derived from a man aged 50 to 59 with active or convalescent COVID-19. Sequenced material: peripheral blood. CDR3 nucleotides: TGTGCCAGCAGTACACAGGGATCCTTCACCGGGGAGCTGTTTTTT. Residues: CASSTQGSFTGELFF.